This T cell receptor (beta chain) was profiled in a study of blood T cell repertoires in COVID-19. Libraries were prepared by immunoSEQ multiplex PCR; TCRdb keeps only in-frame clonotypes and omits some of them. The sample lists 150,000 to 200,000 clones; more than 80% were seen once. V was cut by 8 bases and J by 7 bases, with 11 bases left in between. This CDR3 region has 11 residues. Germline CDR1 and CDR2: SNHLY and FYNNEI. The V and J genes are TRBV2 and TRBJ1-1, with D maybe TRBD1 (5 bases). The sequence derives from a woman aged 55-70 years with COVID-19, enrolled during active disease. Source material: peripheral blood. The CDR3 DNA is TGTGCCAGCCGGGTGACAGATGAAGCTTTCTTT. The encoded protein is CASRVTDEAFF.